These T cell receptor beta chains were read from a single sample in a study of cytomegalovirus exposure and HLA in healthy donors. Profiled with immunoSEQ multiplex PCR; TCRdb holds only in-frame clones, not every one. The data contain some 150,000 clones, 83% of them singletons. Sequencing was done on a sample of PBMCs. These TCRs come from a man in his forties in good health and CMV-seronegative. Both conserved end residues are trimmed from each CDR3. Fields, in order: V gene, clone size, J gene, CDR3 protein. The size entry is marked missing in some rows and otherwise reads once, few, many or a size class.

V: TRBV2
size: NA
J: TRBJ2-1
CDR3: ASNPAGGLKQF

V: TRBV6-1
size: NA
J: TRBJ1-2
CDR3: ASSWTGSNYGYT

V: TRBV6-5
size: NA
J: TRBJ1-4
CDR3: ASSFLGRENEKLF

V: TRBV5-6
size: NA
J: TRBJ2-5
CDR3: ASSSGLAWEETQY

V: TRBV28
size: few
J: TRBJ2-7
CDR3: ASSAYRGSFTYEQY

V: TRBV19
size: NA
J: TRBJ2-1
CDR3: ASSIVYSYNEQF

V: TRBV7-2
size: NA
J: TRBJ2-7
CDR3: ASSLTSGQGYEQY

V: TRBV7-3
size: NA
J: TRBJ2-7
CDR3: ASSYRAHYEQY

V: TRBV4-2
size: NA
J: TRBJ2-1
CDR3: ASSQPSGNYNEQF

V: TRBV25-1
size: NA
J: TRBJ1-2
CDR3: ASSATAYGYT

V: TRBV2
size: NA
J: TRBJ2-5
CDR3: ASSGDGQETQY

V: TRBV27
size: few
J: TRBJ1-5
CDR3: ASSRRGFAGNQPQH

V: TRBV27
size: NA
J: TRBJ1-1
CDR3: ASSLEGGGTEAF

V: TRBV5-6
size: NA
J: TRBJ2-2
CDR3: ASSLYTNTGELF

V: TRBV5-4
size: NA
J: TRBJ1-4
CDR3: ASSPEGGQIATNEKLF

V: TRBV6-5
size: few
J: TRBJ2-1
CDR3: ASSYSRAWSYNEQF

V: TRBV25-1
size: NA
J: TRBJ2-2
CDR3: ATSQRAGELF

V: TRBV7-2
size: NA
J: TRBJ2-2
CDR3: ASSFKGLAVNTGELF

V: TRBV18
size: NA
J: TRBJ1-4
CDR3: ASSRTATNEKLF

V: TRBV28
size: few
J: TRBJ1-4
CDR3: ASSDTGLGEKLF

V: TRBV4-2
size: NA
J: NA
CDR3: ASSQDPTSGCEQY

V: TRBV6-4
size: NA
J: TRBJ1-1
CDR3: ASSDSGVMAMNTEAF

V: TRBV27
size: NA
J: TRBJ1-2
CDR3: ASSLSGGQNYGYT

V: TRBV7-2
size: NA
J: TRBJ2-5
CDR3: ASSLRDSTWETQY

V: TRBV28
size: NA
J: TRBJ2-3
CDR3: ASSFFSRGGPTDTQY

V: TRBV5-1
size: NA
J: TRBJ2-1
CDR3: ASSFRQGAYNEQF

V: TRBV9
size: few
J: TRBJ2-1
CDR3: ASSVSSGSSYNEQF

V: TRBV27
size: NA
J: TRBJ2-5
CDR3: ASRLAGQETQY

V: TRBV25-1
size: NA
J: TRBJ2-1
CDR3: ASSELVVDEQF

V: TRBV27
size: NA
J: TRBJ1-6
CDR3: ASSFRGRYSPLH

V: TRBV13
size: NA
J: NA
CDR3: ASSKNYEQY

V: TRBV6-5
size: NA
J: TRBJ2-1
CDR3: ASEGRGEQF

V: TRBV28
size: NA
J: TRBJ2-3
CDR3: ASSSDRGNTQY

V: TRBV5-1
size: NA
J: TRBJ2-1
CDR3: ASTQTSGSLVEQF

V: TRBV29-1
size: few
J: TRBJ1-1
CDR3: SGRAGTPNTEAF